These 15 T cell receptor beta chains were all obtained from the same sample, sequenced in a study of blood T cells in healthy people across ages. The use of a sample-barcoded 5' primer and a J-beta primer mix characterized a second PCR of about 6 to 11 cycles. TCRdb reprocessed the 5' RACE reads via MiXCR and lists one record per CDR3 protein. The table shows around 1,600,000 distinct CDR3 sequences, with less than 45% occurring only once. The sample comprised blood. The receptors stem from a woman younger than 35 in good health.

Only a few counts were recorded for this clonotype. This chain joins TRBV5-1 and TRBJ1-1, with D perhaps TRBD1 (6 bases). The germline V gene encodes CDR1 SGHRS and CDR2 YFSETQ. The CDR3 totals 16 residues. Trimming left V 0 bases short and J 4 bases short, with 16 bases between. CDR3 DNA sequence: TGCGCCAGCAGCTTGGAGTTTAGGACAGCTCGCACTGAAGCTTTCTTT. This encodes CASSLEFRTARTEAFF.

The rearrangement joins TRBV25-1 to TRBJ2-3; 7 bases line up with TRBD1. Germline loops: CDR1 MGHDK, CDR2 SYGVNS. Trimming took 5 bases from V and 1 from J; bases not matched to a gene: 9. CDR3 length: 16 residues. The CDR3 protein is CASSHSRDSGTDTQYF. The CDR3 DNA follows: TGTGCCAGCAGTCATAGCCGGGACAGCGGCACAGATACGCAGTATTTT.

J is TRBJ2-7 and V is TRBV7-9; 8 bases agree with TRBD1. V gave up 4 bases and J gave up 3 bases; unmatched junction bases: 5. Per the germline V gene, CDR1 is SEHNR and CDR2 is FQNEAQ (reference sequence). CDR3 length: 14 amino acids. The CDR3 here is CASSSPGQVYEQYF. CDR3 DNA sequence: TGTGCCAGCAGCTCCCCGGGACAGGTCTACGAGCAGTACTTC.

J is TRBJ1-2 and V is TRBV6-5, with unresolved D. V shed 2 bases and J shed 8 bases, with 9 bases lying between them. The CDR3 length is 12 residues. Germline V CDR1 and CDR2: MNHEY, SVGAGI. CDR3 residues: CASSYDSEGYTF. Written as DNA, the CDR3 is TGTGCCAGCAGTTACGATTCCGAAGGCTACACCTTC.

Many counts were recorded for this clonotype. This chain joins TRBV12-3 or TRBV12-4 and TRBJ1-4; D is perhaps TRBD1 (5 bases). The CDR3 length is 14 residues. V was pared by 3 bases and J by 4 bases, with 9 bases between. CDR3 bases: TGTGCCAGCAGTTTCTCCAGGGATAATGAAAAACTGTTTTTT. Its protein product is CASSFSRDNEKLFF.

This clonotype was seen more than once but under ten times. The chain links TRBV9 to TRBJ2-7, with a possible D match to TRBD2 (5 bases). This CDR3 has 14 amino acids. V was clipped by 4 bases and J by 5 bases, with 16 bases between them. Germline CDR1 is SGDLS and CDR2 is YYNGEE. DNA of the CDR3: TGTGCCAGCAGCCGAGACGGCCTCGGGGACGAGCAGTACTTC. As protein: CASSRDGLGDEQYF.

Regarding this clonotype: A read error may explain this, as a much larger clone is one base away. The chain uses TRBV6-2 or TRBV6-3 and TRBJ2-2; no clear D gene. This CDR3 region has 13 residues. The V end was cut by 2 bases, the J end by 6 bases, with 7 bases between. The germline gives CDR1 MNHEY, CDR2 SVGEGT. The CDR3 DNA reads as TGTGCCAGCAGTTACGGGGAATCCGGGGAGCTGTTTTTT. Translated, it gives CASSYGESGELFF.

This chain links TRBV5-1 with TRBJ2-1, with a possible D match to TRBD2 (6 bases). V gave up 2 bases and J gave up 8 bases, with 14 bases separating them. The length of the CDR3 is 14 residues. Germline loops: CDR1 SGHRS, CDR2 YFSETQ. DNA for the CDR3: TGCGCCAGCAGCTTCTCCCTGGGACTCTATGAGCAGTTCTTC. Its translation: CASSFSLGLYEQFF.

This clonotype was recorded a few times. CDR3 DNA: TGTGCCTGGACGGCGGGAGGGCCAGGCTGGAATGAGCAGTTCTTC. This translates into CAWTAGGPGWNEQFF. The gene calls are TRBV30 and TRBJ2-1; 9 bases match TRBD2. The CDR3 covers 15 residues. With 4 bases clipped from V and 7 bases from J, the junction kept 11 bases outside the gene matches. Germline V gene data show CDR1 as GTSNPN and CDR2 as SVGIG (reference sequence).

The gene calls are TRBV5-1 and TRBJ2-3; TRBD2 matches at 7 bases. The CDR3 spans 14 residues. J lost 8 bases, V lost 5 bases, and 11 bases had no gene match. In germline, CDR1 is SGHRS, CDR2 YFSETQ. The CDR3 region has the DNA TGCGCCAGCAGACGACCGGGACTACCGAGTACGCAGTATTTT. Translation: CASRRPGLPSTQYF.

This clonotype has just a few counts. This chain uses TRBV4-1 with TRBJ2-1, with TRBD1 identical over 7 bases. V shed 6 bases and J 3 bases; nucleotides not matched to a gene: 8. Germline V CDR1 and CDR2: MGHRA, YSYEKL. This CDR3 is built from 15 residues. DNA of the CDR3: TGCGCCAGCAGGCCAGCCGGGACAGACTACAATGAGCAGTTCTTC. This codes for CASRPAGTDYNEQFF.

The rearrangement links TRBV7-9 to TRBJ2-3, with D hard to call. CDR3 length: 13 amino acids. V lost 3 bases and J lost 3, with 7 bases in between. From germline, CDR1 is SEHNR and CDR2 FQNEAQ (reference sequence). The CDR3 DNA is TGTGCCAGCAGCTTTGCCCTAACAGATACGCAGTATTTT. Encoded protein: CASSFALTDTQYF. The full variable domain, its missing parts supplied by reference TRBV7-9 and TRBJ2-3, is DTGVSQNPRHKITKRGQNVTFRCDPISEHNRLYWYRQTLGQGPEFLTYFQNEAQLEKSRLLSDRFSAERPKGSFSTLEIQRTEQGDSAMYLCASSFALTDTQYFGPGTRLTVL.

J is TRBJ2-3 and V is TRBV20-1; 9 bases agree with TRBD1. Germline V CDR1 and CDR2: DFQATT, SNEGSKA (reference sequence). Trimming at V came to 0 bases and at J to 4 bases, leaving 8 bases not matched to a gene. This CDR3 has 16 residues. CDR3 coding DNA: TGCAGTGCTAGAGACCCCGGGACAGGGTTCCCAGATACGCAGTATTTT. Its translation: CSARDPGTGFPDTQYF.

This sequence joins TRBV28 and TRBJ2-6; D is undetermined. Trimming took off 6 bases at V and 4 bases at J, with 10 bases between the two ends. This CDR3 is 14 amino acids long. CDR1 is MDHEN and CDR2 is SYDVKM in the germline V gene. The CDR3 region is CASSDRGGANVLTF. For the CDR3, the DNA is TGTGCCAGCAGCGACCGCGGCGGGGCCAACGTCCTGACTTTC.

The chain employs TRBV12-3 or TRBV12-4 and TRBJ2-3; D may match TRBD1 or TRBD2 (5 bases each). CDR3 length: 14 residues. V was clipped by 10 bases and J by 0 bases, with 14 bases between them. CDR3 DNA: TGTGCCACCAGGGACGGCCTTAGCACAGATACGCAGTATTTT. Amino acid sequence: CATRDGLSTDTQYF.